This is a list of T cell receptor beta chains from one sample in a study of blood T cell repertoires in COVID-19. Assay: immunoSEQ multiplex PCR; the TCRdb copy retains only in-frame clones and omits some. The profile shows about 140,000 clones, 70% to 90% of them singletons. Sequencing was carried out using peripheral blood. The receptors were gathered from a woman over 75 with acute or convalescent COVID-19. The CDR3 runs from the conserved cysteine through the conserved F or W.

cdr3_aa | cdr3_length | v_call
CASGLGSGGYNEQFF | 15 | TRBV12-5
CASSEGQGRTYNSPLHF | 17 | TRBV9
CASSYGQGQNQYF | 13 | TRBV3-1/TRBV3-2
CASSRQGSYEQYF | 13 | TRBV5-6
CASSPLTGLDYTF | 13 | TRBV6-5
CASSLELAGRGTQYF | 15 | TRBV7-2
CASSWGPGVPSYTF | 14 | TRBV6-6
CASSSFPGAEAFF | 13 | TRBV11-2
CASSLGQGRGTEAFF | 15 | TRBV5-1
CASSYVSGVGEKLFF | 15 | TRBV7-2
CASSQDGDYEQYF | 13 | TRBV4-3
CASSFSQGKYGYTF | 14 | TRBV6-2/TRBV6-3
CARETGTNTEAFF | 13 | TRBV2
CASSFLTGETQYF | 13 | TRBV5-1
CASSRRQGATNEKLFF | 16 | TRBV3-1/TRBV3-2
CASPAQNYEQYF | 12 | TRBV27
CASSYLSGGFGNTIYF | 16 | TRBV5-6
CASSHTKLADTQYF | 14 | TRBV3-1/TRBV3-2
CASSYQGRGNTEAFF | 15 | TRBV6-2/TRBV6-3
CASSRRGLVPDSGNTIYF | 18 | TRBV10-1
CASSPDRGYGYTF | 13 | TRBV6-2/TRBV6-3
CASSLSPAGQETQYF | 15 | TRBV5-1
CASSHRQGAYGYTF | 14 | TRBV4-3
CASSLAGLNTEAFF | 14 | TRBV11-3
CASSLGHNSSPLHF | 14 | TRBV7-9
CASNWGGSETQYF | 13 | TRBV6-6
CASSDHGVVNTEAFF | 15 | TRBV11-3
CASSLAGSRRGNQPQHF | 17 | TRBV11-2
CASSYSRAREQYF | 13 | TRBV6-5
CASSLLPDSYEQYF | 14 | TRBV27